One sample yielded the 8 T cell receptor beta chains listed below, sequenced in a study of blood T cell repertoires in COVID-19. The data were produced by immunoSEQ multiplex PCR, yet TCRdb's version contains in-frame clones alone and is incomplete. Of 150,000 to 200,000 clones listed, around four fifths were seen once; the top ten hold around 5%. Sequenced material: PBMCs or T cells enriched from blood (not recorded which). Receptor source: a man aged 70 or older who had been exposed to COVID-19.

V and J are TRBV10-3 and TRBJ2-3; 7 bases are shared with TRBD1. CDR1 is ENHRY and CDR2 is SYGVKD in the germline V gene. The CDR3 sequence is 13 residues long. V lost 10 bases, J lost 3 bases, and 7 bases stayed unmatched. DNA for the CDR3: TGTGCCACCACCGACAGGGAAACAGATACGCAGTATTTT. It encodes CATTDRETDTQYF.

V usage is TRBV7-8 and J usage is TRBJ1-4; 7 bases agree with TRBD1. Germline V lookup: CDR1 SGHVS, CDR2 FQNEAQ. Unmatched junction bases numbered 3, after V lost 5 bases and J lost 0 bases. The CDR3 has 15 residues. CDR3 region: CASSPDRATNEKLFF. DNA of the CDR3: TGTGCCAGCAGCCCAGACAGGGCAACTAATGAAAAACTGTTTTTT.

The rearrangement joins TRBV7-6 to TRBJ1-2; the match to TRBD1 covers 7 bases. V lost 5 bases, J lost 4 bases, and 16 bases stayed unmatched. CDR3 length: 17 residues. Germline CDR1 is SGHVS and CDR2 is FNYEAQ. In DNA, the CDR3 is TGTGCCAGCAGCGGATATGACAGGGTCCAGCTAGGCTATGGCTACACCTTC. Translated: CASSGYDRVQLGYGYTF. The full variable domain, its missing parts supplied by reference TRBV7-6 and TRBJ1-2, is GAGVSQSPRYKVTKRGQDVALRCDPISGHVSLYWYRQALGQGPEFLTYFNYEAQQDKSGLPNDRFSAERPEGSISTLTIQRTEQRDSAMYRCASSGYDRVQLGYGYTFGSGTRLTVV.

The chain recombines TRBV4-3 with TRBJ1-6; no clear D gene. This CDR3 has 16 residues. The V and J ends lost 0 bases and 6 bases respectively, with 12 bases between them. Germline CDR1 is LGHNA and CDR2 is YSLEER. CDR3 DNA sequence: TGCGCCAGCAGCCAAGACGGTCGGAGGACTAATTCACCCCTCCACTTT. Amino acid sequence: CASSQDGRRTNSPLHF.

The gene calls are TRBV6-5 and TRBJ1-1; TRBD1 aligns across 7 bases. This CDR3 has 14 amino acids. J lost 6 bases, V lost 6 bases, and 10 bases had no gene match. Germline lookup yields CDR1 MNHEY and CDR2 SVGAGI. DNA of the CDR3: TGTGCCAGCAGGGACCAATACAGGGGTGCTGAAGCTTTCTTT. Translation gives CASRDQYRGAEAFF.

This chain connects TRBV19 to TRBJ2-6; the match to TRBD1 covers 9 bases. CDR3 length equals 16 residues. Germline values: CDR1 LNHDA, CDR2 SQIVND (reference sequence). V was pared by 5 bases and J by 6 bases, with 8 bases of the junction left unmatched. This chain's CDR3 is CASSLYRGREANVLTF. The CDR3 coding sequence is TGTGCCAGTAGTTTATACAGGGGGCGCGAGGCCAACGTCCTGACTTTC.

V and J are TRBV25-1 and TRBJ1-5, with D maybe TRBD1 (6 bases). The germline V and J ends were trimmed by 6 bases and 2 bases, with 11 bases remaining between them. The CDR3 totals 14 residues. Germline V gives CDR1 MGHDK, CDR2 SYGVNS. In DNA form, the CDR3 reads TGTGCCAGCAGAGATACAGGGCGCAATCAGCCCCAGCATTTT. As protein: CASRDTGRNQPQHF.

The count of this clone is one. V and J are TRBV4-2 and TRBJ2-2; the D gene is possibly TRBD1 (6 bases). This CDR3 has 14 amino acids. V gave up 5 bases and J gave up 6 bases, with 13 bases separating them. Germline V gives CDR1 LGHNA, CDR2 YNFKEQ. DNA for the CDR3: TGTGCCAGCAGCGTTTCTGGACAGTCCGGGGAGCTGTTTTTT. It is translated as CASSVSGQSGELFF.